The 7 T cell receptor beta chains listed next were all sequenced from one sample in a study of T cell clonality in common variable immunodeficiency. Produced via immunoSEQ multiplex PCR; TCRdb's table is partial and in-frame only. The sample is made up of some 52,000 clones, none counted only once. Sequenced input: peripheral blood mononuclear cells. These receptors all stem from a person aged 18-69 years in good health.

This clone has at least ten counts. Read sequence stops 3 residues before the CDR3 end, and the germline J gene provides the missing end. The chain joins TRBV5-1 to TRBJ2-7, with 7 bases matching TRBD2. There are 13 residues in the CDR3. The germline CDR1 and CDR2 sequences are SGHRS and YFSETQ. The junction had 3 bases not matched to a gene; V was cut back by 2 bases and J by 4 bases. CDR3 in amino acids: CASSFGGGYEQYF. CDR3 DNA, as far as it was read: TGCGCCAGCAGCTTCGGGGGAGGGTACGAG.

This clone was observed at least ten times. The CDR3 end lies 3 residues beyond the end of the read and is filled in from the germline J gene. This rearrangement joins TRBV19 to TRBJ2-7; D gene unclear. Per the germline V gene, CDR1 is LNHDA and CDR2 is SQIVND (reference sequence). The germline V and J ends were trimmed by 2 bases and 2 bases, with 10 bases remaining between them. The CDR3 sequence is 14 residues long. The CDR3 spells CASSISKGPYEQYF. The CDR3 DNA, read in part, is TGTGCCAGTAGTATATCTAAGGGCCCCTACGAG. Variable domain in full (rest from reference TRBV19 and TRBJ2-7): DGGITQSPKYLFRKEGQNVTLSCEQNLNHDAMYWYRQDPGQGLRLIYYSQIVNDFQKGDIAEGYSVSREKKESFPLTVTSAQKNPTAFYLCASSISKGPYEQYFGPGTRLTVT.

This clone came up a few times. The CDR3 spells CASSQSGGTRTGQYF. CDR3 DNA (partial): TGCGCCAGCAGTCAATCTGGGGGGACAAGGACAGGT. The chain couples TRBV23-1 to TRBJ2-4, with D possibly matching TRBD1 (7 bases). The observed sequence ends 3 residues before the CDR3 terminus, with the missing tail filled in from the germline J gene. TRBV23-1 is an open reading frame, and its role is uncertain. This CDR3 has 15 residues.

This clone was picked up many times. The read ends 3 residues early relative to the CDR3; the germline J gene fills the gap. The chain links TRBV7-2 to TRBJ2-7, with 12 positions matching TRBD2. CDR3 length equals 15 residues. Per the germline V gene, CDR1 is SGHTA and CDR2 is FQGNSA. V was clipped by 4 bases and J by 4 bases; unmatched bases: 5. The CDR3 bases that were read are TGTGCCAGCAGCTACTCGACTAGCGGGAGATACGAG. This encodes CASSYSTSGRYE. The entire CDR3 protein reads CASSYSTSGRYEQYF.

In this sample, this clone turned up a few times. The CDR3 sequence: CASRAVDRDSYDYTF. Incomplete CDR3 DNA: TGTGCCAGTAGGGCCGTGGACAGGGACTCCTACGAC. The J gene is TRBJ1-2, the V gene TRBV19; 8 bases agree with TRBD1. Sequencing ends 3 residues short of the CDR3 end; the germline J gene provides the rest. The CDR3 spans 15 residues. The germline CDR1 and CDR2 sequences are LNHDA and SQIVND (reference sequence).

This clone was counted ten times or more. Coverage ceases 3 residues before the CDR3 finishes, and the germline J gene fills in the end. The chain couples TRBV6-2 or TRBV6-3 to TRBJ2-7; D not resolved. The germline V and J ends were trimmed by 6 bases and 0 bases, with 15 bases remaining between them. The length of the CDR3 is 15 residues. Per germline, CDR1 MNHEY and CDR2 SVGEGT. The CDR3 region is CASSSIPQSSYEQYF. Incomplete CDR3 DNA: TGTGCCAGCAGCTCAATCCCACAGAGCTCCTACGAG.

This clone was recorded at least ten times. The sequence runs out 3 residues before the end of the CDR3; the remainder is reconstructed from the germline J gene. The genes are TRBV6-2 or TRBV6-3 and TRBJ2-1; no reliable D call. V shed 5 bases and J shed 1 base, with 15 bases lying between them. Germline V gives CDR1 MNHEY, CDR2 SVGEGT. This CDR3 spans 16 amino acids. The covered CDR3 bases are TGTGCCAGCAGTCCCGACTTCCTCTCATCCTACAATGAG. This codes for CASSPDFLSSYNE. The whole CDR3 region reads CASSPDFLSSYNEQFF.